Below, one T cell receptor beta chain is given with its context. Its antigen is unidentified. Clones were sequenced by immunoSEQ multiplex PCR, and TCRdb holds only the in-frame ones, with some missing. The profile shows some 75,000 clones, roughly 88% of them singletons. The record originates from a study of identifying expanded T cells in peripheral blood. Study-level points and caveats: Variance in clone template counts between two-week samples significantly increased with total template count across all healthy donors.

Trimming took 7 bases from V and 8 from J; bases not matched to a gene: 9. This CDR3 has 12 amino acids. The germline CDR1 and CDR2 sequences are SGHKS and YYEKEE (reference sequence). The chain has TRBV5-5 and TRBJ2-7, with 7 nucleotides matching TRBD1. What was sequenced was blood. The TCR originated in a person aged 18 to 70 in good health. CDR3 nucleotide sequence: TGTGCCAGCCGAGCTTGGGGACAGAAGCAGTACTTC. Translating it yields CASRAWGQKQYF.